This T cell receptor (beta chain) was sequenced for a study of blood T cell repertoires in COVID-19. Turning to the study itself: There were acute and convalescent COVID-19 samples, and they came from the United States, Italy and Spain. T cells, B-cell-depleted T cells, or PBMCs provided the cDNA or gDNA that served as material.

The germline V gene encodes CDR1 MNHNS and CDR2 SASEGT. V lost 3 bases to trimming and J lost 7 bases; unmatched junction nucleotides: 4. CDR3 size: 13 residues. The count of this clone is one. The protocol was immunoSEQ multiplex PCR, while the TCRdb copy is restricted to in-frame clones and leaves out a portion. This sample has a few hundred thousand clones, with over 85% found just once. Across about two dozen US areas, participants ranged in age from roughly 18 to 95 years. Sequencing used PBMCs or T cells enriched from blood (not recorded which). The chain employs TRBV6-1 and TRBJ1-2; 8 nucleotides align to TRBD1. The clonotype comes from a woman between 45 and 60 years old who had been exposed to COVID-19. CDR3: CASSEDRDLGYTF. CDR3 sequence (DNA): TGTGCCAGCAGTGAGGACAGGGATCTTGGCTACACCTTC.